The source of this T cell receptor (beta chain) is a study of CD8 T cells in ankylosing spondylitis. General observations from the study: Significant enrichment of disease-linked clones was reportedly seen in matched ankylosing spondylitis synovial fluid. For ankylosing spondylitis blood, a TCR beta motif of about 8 highly homologous variants appeared characteristic. Disease-linked clones bore a CD8+ phenotype, appearing relatively rarely in peripheral blood.

As regards this clonotype: The antigen is undetermined.

Generation of TCR beta libraries employed quantitative 5'-RACE incorporating molecular barcodes. Each CDR3 protein gets one entry after TCRdb re-called the 5' RACE reads with MiXCR. The table records roughly 160,000 distinct CDR3 sequences, around 9.6% of them present only once. The TCR sequence derives from a female donor with ankylosing spondylitis or in good health (not recorded which). The sample was blood, either unsorted or a sorted T cell fraction (not recorded which).

CDR3 nucleotide sequence: TGTGCCAGCAGTTCCTCAGATGACTACGAGCAGTACTTC. Its translation: CASSSSDDYEQYF. The rearrangement joins TRBV27 to TRBJ2-7; no clear D. Trimming removed 4 bases at V and 3 bases at J, with 10 bases between. The length of the CDR3 is 13 residues. Germline CDR1 reads MNHEY; CDR2 reads SMNVEV (reference sequence).